Listed below are T cell receptor beta chains from one sample, sequenced in a study of OX40 agonist ivuxolimab in advanced cancers. Measured with immunoSEQ multiplex PCR; TCRdb has only the in-frame clones, and not every one. This table has about 82,000 clones, 75% to 90% appearing once. The sequences come from CD4+ or CD8+ T cells sorted from blood, collected in a trial of the OX40 agonist ivuxolimab. Every receptor here comes from an adult with an advanced solid tumor such as melanoma, head and neck, liver or kidney cancer. Both conserved end residues are part of each CDR3.

j_call: TRBJ1-1; v_call: TRBV2; cdr3_aa: CANSQGIETEAFF
j_call: TRBJ1-3; v_call: TRBV28; cdr3_aa: CASSFQGRDGTIYF
j_call: TRBJ2-7; v_call: TRBV18; cdr3_aa: CASSPPSGGAYEQYF
j_call: TRBJ2-6; v_call: TRBV5-6; cdr3_aa: CASSFLGTGANVLTF
j_call: TRBJ1-2; v_call: TRBV5-1; cdr3_aa: CASSLDRPTGYTF
j_call: TRBJ1-4; v_call: TRBV7-9; cdr3_aa: CASSLWTGWEEKLFF
j_call: TRBJ1-1; v_call: TRBV20-1; cdr3_aa: CSAKVHTEAFF
j_call: TRBJ2-5; v_call: TRBV7-6; cdr3_aa: CASSLREETQYF
j_call: TRBJ2-7; v_call: TRBV19; cdr3_aa: CASSIVGQATYEQYF
j_call: TRBJ2-3; v_call: TRBV12-1; cdr3_aa: CASSYCLAGGPDTQYF
j_call: TRBJ2-1; v_call: TRBV7-2; cdr3_aa: CASSLAGGVYNEQFF
j_call: TRBJ2-2; v_call: TRBV7-7; cdr3_aa: CASSQDITGELFF
j_call: TRBJ1-5; v_call: TRBV10-1; cdr3_aa: CASSELGPDQPQHF
j_call: TRBJ2-3; v_call: TRBV6-6; cdr3_aa: CASSYGWGSDTQYF
j_call: TRBJ1-5; v_call: TRBV5-1; cdr3_aa: CASSLRGNQPQHF
j_call: TRBJ2-3; v_call: TRBV30; cdr3_aa: CAWTPMGFTDTQYF
j_call: TRBJ1-1; v_call: TRBV7-6; cdr3_aa: CASSLVGGNEAFF
j_call: TRBJ2-7; v_call: TRBV6-1; cdr3_aa: CASSAGLAGGVREQYF
j_call: TRBJ2-5; v_call: TRBV27; cdr3_aa: CASSSGTGIFQETQYF
j_call: TRBJ1-1; v_call: TRBV7-9; cdr3_aa: CASSQGLRPNTEAFF
j_call: TRBJ1-1; v_call: TRBV6-1; cdr3_aa: CASSEVGGAFF
j_call: TRBJ1-1; v_call: TRBV6-1; cdr3_aa: CASSEQTYMNTEAFF
j_call: TRBJ2-7; v_call: TRBV5-1; cdr3_aa: CASSPDRGFSGEQYF
j_call: TRBJ2-7; v_call: TRBV19; cdr3_aa: CASRDGPGPSYEQYF
j_call: TRBJ2-5; v_call: TRBV7-9; cdr3_aa: CASSPGGPGETQYF
j_call: TRBJ2-7; v_call: TRBV28; cdr3_aa: CASTRGWGVYEQYF
j_call: TRBJ1-4; v_call: TRBV19; cdr3_aa: CASTKTDLEKLFF
j_call: TRBJ2-7; v_call: TRBV13; cdr3_aa: CASSLGTGRSYEQYF
j_call: TRBJ2-1; v_call: TRBV9; cdr3_aa: CASSVEGTGYNEQFF
j_call: TRBJ2-1; v_call: TRBV18; cdr3_aa: CASSPRGGDYNEQFF
j_call: TRBJ2-3; v_call: TRBV4-1; cdr3_aa: CASSQSRDRVGSDTQYF
j_call: TRBJ1-2; v_call: TRBV5-6; cdr3_aa: CASSPPEGGRGYTF